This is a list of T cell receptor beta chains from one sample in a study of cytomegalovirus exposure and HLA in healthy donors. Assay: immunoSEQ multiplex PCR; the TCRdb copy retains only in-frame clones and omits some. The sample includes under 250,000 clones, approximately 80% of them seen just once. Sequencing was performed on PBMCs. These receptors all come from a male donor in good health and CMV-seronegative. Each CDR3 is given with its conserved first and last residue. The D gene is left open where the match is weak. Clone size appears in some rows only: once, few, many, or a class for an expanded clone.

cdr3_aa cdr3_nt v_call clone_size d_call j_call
CATSRDRPYEQYF TGTGCCACATCCAGGGACAGGCCCTACGAGCAGTACTTC TRBV7-9 . TRBD1 TRBJ2-7
CATTSGSQDEQYF TGTGCCACCACTAGCGGGAGTCAGGACGAGCAGTACTTC TRBV10-3 . TRBD2 TRBJ2-7
CASSLVGTSKTGELFF TGTGCCAGCAGCTTAGTGGGGACTAGCAAAACCGGGGAGCTGTTTTTT TRBV7-2 . TRBD2 TRBJ2-2
CASSFDRAGYTF TGCGCCAGCAGCTTCGACAGGGCTGGCTACACCTTC TRBV5-1 few TRBD1 TRBJ1-2
CASTVDRSRQPQHF TGTGCCAGCACCGTGGACAGAAGCCGTCAGCCCCAGCATTTT TRBV28 . . TRBJ1-5
CASNPGPATNEKLFF TGTGCCAGCAACCCAGGGCCCGCAACTAATGAAAAACTGTTTTTT TRBV6-1 . . TRBJ1-4
CASSPSRGRVVDEQFF TGTGCCAGCAGTCCCTCAAGGGGGCGAGTTGTCGATGAGCAGTTCTTC TRBV28 . TRBD1 TRBJ2-1
CASSRGKQETQYF TGCGCCAGCAGCAGGGGGAAACAAGAGACCCAGTACTTC TRBV10-1 . TRBD1 TRBJ2-5
CASSQLRQGAYEQYF TGTGCCAGCAGCCAATTAAGACAGGGGGCGTACGAGCAGTACTTC TRBV25-1 few TRBD1 TRBJ2-7
CASSVGLAGEYEQYF TGTGCCAGCAGCGTGGGACTAGCGGGAGAGTACGAGCAGTACTTC TRBV9 . TRBD2 TRBJ2-7
CASSLVVGTNTYNEQFF TGTGCCAGCAGCTTAGTGGTTGGGACTAATACCTACAATGAGCAGTTCTTC TRBV11-2 . TRBD2 TRBJ2-1
CASSMEEYTGELFF TGCGCCAGCAGTATGGAGGAGTACACCGGGGAGCTGTTTTTT TRBV5-1 . . TRBJ2-2
CASSPRTGGTEAFF TGTGCCAGCTCACCCAGGACAGGGGGAACTGAAGCTTTCTTT TRBV18 . TRBD1 TRBJ1-1
CASSVDARATEAFF TGTGCCAGCAGCGTAGATGCCAGGGCCACTGAAGCTTTCTTT TRBV9 . . TRBJ1-1
CATSRDRGRGREETQYF TGTGCCACCAGCAGAGATCGCGGCAGGGGTAGGGAAGAGACCCAGTACTTC TRBV15 . . TRBJ2-5
CASSPKGGGQPQHF TGTGCCAGCAGTCCCAAGGGGGGGGGTCAGCCCCAGCATTTT TRBV6-1 . . TRBJ1-5
CASTILAGIGNEQFF TGTGCCAGCACCATACTAGCGGGTATCGGCAATGAGCAGTTCTTC TRBV27 . TRBD2 TRBJ2-1
CASSIAASGRAEQYF TGTGCCAGTAGTATAGCGGCTAGCGGGAGGGCCGAGCAGTACTTC TRBV19 . TRBD2 TRBJ2-7
CASSMRQGRNTEAFF TGTGCCAGTAGTATGAGACAGGGGCGGAACACTGAAGCTTTCTTT TRBV19 . TRBD1 TRBJ1-1
CASSFLRGVTNEKLFF TGTGCCAGCAGTTTCCTCCGGGGGGTGACTAATGAAAAACTGTTTTTT TRBV27 . . TRBJ1-4
CASSIDSGIETQYF TGTGCCAGTAGTATAGATAGCGGGATAGAGACCCAGTACTTC TRBV19 . TRBD2 TRBJ2-5
CASSLGQGNTEAFF TGTGCCAGCAGTTTAGGACAGGGGAACACTGAAGCTTTCTTT TRBV27 few TRBD1 TRBJ1-1
CASSSLSEQFF TGTGCCAGCAGCTCGCTGAGTGAGCAGTTCTTC TRBV7-7 . . TRBJ2-1
CASSIGQGWAGYTF TGTGCCAGTAGTATAGGTCAGGGTTGGGCTGGCTACACCTTC TRBV19 . . TRBJ1-2
CSSSARTGVGDEQFF TGTTCCAGCAGCGCTCGGACAGGGGTTGGCGATGAGCAGTTCTTC TRBV7-9 . TRBD1 TRBJ2-1
CASSEGETDTQYF TGTGCCAGCAGTGAAGGAGAAACAGATACGCAGTATTTT TRBV6-1 few . TRBJ2-3
CASSLTSGRAYEQYF TGTGCCAGCAGCTTGACTAGCGGGAGGGCTTACGAGCAGTACTTC TRBV11-2 . TRBD2 TRBJ2-7
CASSLDRAGGYTF TGTGCCAGCAGTCTGGACAGGGCGGGAGGCTACACCTTC TRBV28 . TRBD1 TRBJ1-2
CAIRAGAGDEQFF TGTGCCATCAGGGCGGGAGCGGGGGATGAGCAGTTCTTC TRBV10-3 . TRBD2 TRBJ2-1
CASREGRWEKLLF TGTGCCAGCAGGGAGGGGCGCTGGGAAAAACTGCTTTTT TRBV28 . . TRBJ1-4
CASSPPASGYNEQFF TGTGCCAGCTCACCACCGGCTAGCGGTTACAATGAGCAGTTCTTC TRBV18 . TRBD2 TRBJ2-1
CASSPRERIQETQYF TGTGCCAGCAGTCCTCGTGAGCGGATCCAAGAGACCCAGTACTTC TRBV27 . . TRBJ2-5
CASSLSGRPYEQYF TGTGCCAGCAGCCTTAGCGGGAGGCCCTACGAGCAGTACTTC TRBV13 . TRBD2 TRBJ2-7
CASSLGLAGYNEQFF TGTGCCAGCAGTTTAGGACTAGCTGGTTACAATGAGCAGTTCTTC TRBV27 . TRBD2 TRBJ2-1
CSVTSTQETQYF TGCAGCGTTACTAGTACCCAAGAGACCCAGTACTTC TRBV29-1 . . TRBJ2-5
CASSLVQAVGEQYF TGTGCCAGCAGCTTAGTGCAAGCGGTAGGCGAGCAGTACTTC TRBV7-2 . . TRBJ2-7
CASSLMAGLAEKLFF TGTGCCAGCAGTTTGATGGCAGGGCTCGCTGAAAAACTGTTTTTT TRBV28 . . TRBJ1-4
CASSLTSGGGGANVLTF TGTGCCAGCAGCTTAACGTCGGGGGGAGGTGGGGCCAACGTCCTGACTTTC TRBV7-3 . TRBD2 TRBJ2-6
CASMSLGGGYNEQFF TGTGCCAGCATGTCCTTGGGCGGGGGCTACAATGAGCAGTTCTTC TRBV28 . TRBD2 TRBJ2-1
CASSGQGDEQYF TGTGCCAGCTCGGGACAGGGGGACGAGCAGTACTTC TRBV5-4 . TRBD1 TRBJ2-7
CASSEGWDRGLTEAFF TGTGCCAGCAGTGAGGGGTGGGACAGGGGGCTTACTGAAGCTTTCTTT TRBV6-1 few TRBD1 TRBJ1-1
CASSRTSGTDTQYF TGTGCCAGCAGTCGGACTAGCGGCACAGATACGCAGTATTTT TRBV9 . TRBD2 TRBJ2-3
CASSLVSEQFF TGTGCCAGCAGCCTAGTGAGTGAGCAGTTCTTC TRBV9 . . TRBJ2-1
CASSLGTGKLTDTQYF TGTGCCAGCAGCTTGGGGACAGGGAAGCTTACAGATACGCAGTATTTT TRBV5-5 . TRBD1 TRBJ2-3
CASSGHATGDNQPQHF TGTGCCAGCAGCGGACATGCGACAGGGGACAATCAGCCCCAGCATTTT TRBV5-5 . TRBD1 TRBJ1-5
CASSSRGAGANVLTF TGTGCCAGCAGCTCCCGGGGGGCTGGGGCCAACGTCCTGACTTTC TRBV9 . TRBD2 TRBJ2-6
CASSGAWRGNIQYF TGTGCCAGCAGTGGGGCCTGGCGGGGCAACATTCAGTACTTC TRBV2 . . TRBJ2-4
CASSLRLAGGTDTQYF TGCGCCAGCAGCTTGAGGCTAGCGGGGGGCACAGATACGCAGTATTTT TRBV5-1 . TRBD2 TRBJ2-3
CASSFEGARNEQFF TGTGCCAGCAGCTTCGAGGGAGCCCGTAATGAGCAGTTCTTC TRBV5-4 . . TRBJ2-1
CASSTTGGAVNSGANVLTF TGTGCCAGTAGTACAACAGGGGGCGCGGTAAACTCTGGGGCCAACGTCCTGACTTTC TRBV19 . TRBD1 TRBJ2-6
CASSWATSRLRASYNEQFF TGTGCCAGCAGCTGGGCGACTAGCCGCCTAAGAGCATCCTACAATGAGCAGTTCTTC TRBV7-2 many TRBD2 TRBJ2-1
CASSVVGALGYTF TGTGCCAGCAGCGTAGTAGGGGCGCTGGGCTACACCTTC TRBV9 once . TRBJ1-2
CASRANSGYGYTF TGTGCCAGCAGGGCTAACTCGGGGTACGGCTACACCTTC TRBV6-1 . . TRBJ1-2